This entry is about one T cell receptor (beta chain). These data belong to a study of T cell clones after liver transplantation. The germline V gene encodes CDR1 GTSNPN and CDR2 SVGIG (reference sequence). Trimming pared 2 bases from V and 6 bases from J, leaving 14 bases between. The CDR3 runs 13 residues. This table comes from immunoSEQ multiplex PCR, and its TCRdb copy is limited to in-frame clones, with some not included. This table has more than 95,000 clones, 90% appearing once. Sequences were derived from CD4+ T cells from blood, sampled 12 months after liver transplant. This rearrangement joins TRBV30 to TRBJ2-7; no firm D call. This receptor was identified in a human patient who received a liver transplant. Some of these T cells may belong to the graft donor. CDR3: CAWSKGGPSEQYF. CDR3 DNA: TGTGCCTGGAGTAAGGGTGGCCCTTCCGAGCAGTACTTC.